What follows are 6 T cell receptor beta chains derived from one specimen sequenced in a study of beta chain features in type 1 diabetes. Sequencing targeted expressed TCRB transcripts, as all isolated RNA had been reverse transcribed. The table came from immunoSEQ multiplex PCR; TCRdb's copy has only in-frame clones and leaves some out. The data contain roughly 300,000 clones, 8% of them seen just once; the ten biggest clones take up 0.44%. The material sequenced was central memory CD4+ T cells from blood. These TCRs come from a woman under 30 in good health.

V is TRBV7-2 and J is TRBJ1-1; D unclear. Germline values: CDR1 SGHTA, CDR2 FQGNSA. Trimming took 1 base from V and 3 from J, leaving 9 bases between them. This CDR3 spans 14 amino acids. The CDR3 DNA sequence: TGTGCCAGCAGCTTAGATCTCGGGGACACTGAAGCTTTCTTT. Residues: CASSLDLGDTEAFF.

This clone was observed a few times. V and J are TRBV25-1 and TRBJ2-1; the D gene could be TRBD1 or TRBD2 (6 bases each). The CDR3 is 15 amino acids. V gave up 5 bases and J gave up 8 bases, with 19 bases separating them. Germline V CDR1 and CDR2: MGHDK, SYGVNS. The CDR3 bases are TGTGCCAGCAGTTCCGGGGGCGGTTTTTTAGATGAGCAGTTCTTC. This sequence encodes CASSSGGGFLDEQFF.

The chain links TRBV7-9 to TRBJ2-5, with 7 bases matching TRBD2. Unmatched junction bases numbered 13, after V lost 7 bases and J lost 5 bases. The CDR3 runs 15 residues. CDR1 is SEHNR, CDR2 FQNEAQ, per germline (reference sequence). The CDR3 DNA reads as TGTGCCAGCAATACCTGGGGCGGGAGAAGTGAGACCCAGTACTTC. It translates to CASNTWGGRSETQYF.

In its sample, this clone was seen a few times. A single base separates this from a much larger clone, so it may be a read error. This chain uses TRBV7-8 with TRBJ1-5; tentatively, D is TRBD1 (5 bases). CDR1 is SGHVS and CDR2 is FQNEAQ in the germline V gene. The ends were cut back, 4 bases at V and 4 bases at J, with 8 bases in the middle. This CDR3 comprises 13 residues. CDR3 amino acids: CASSSQDNQPQHF. The CDR3 DNA is TGTGCCAGCAGCTCACAGGATAATCAGCCCCAGCATTTT.

This clone occurred a few times. The J gene is TRBJ2-1, the V gene TRBV28, with 12 bases matching TRBD2. The CDR3 extends over 16 amino acids. J gave up 9 bases and V 4 bases, and 10 bases lay outside the gene matches. Per the germline V gene, CDR1 is MDHEN and CDR2 is SYDVKM. CDR3 protein: CASSSSTSGRVGEQFF. DNA for the CDR3: TGTGCCAGCAGTTCCTCGACTAGCGGGAGAGTAGGTGAGCAGTTCTTC.

This clone was seen a handful of times. The rearrangement joins TRBV18 to TRBJ1-1; D is possibly TRBD1 (5 bases). The CDR3 consists of 14 residues. The V and J ends lost 1 base and 4 bases respectively, with 10 bases between them. The germline V gene encodes CDR1 KGHSH and CDR2 LQKENI. CDR3 in amino acids: CASSPQGESTEAFF. The CDR3 DNA reads as TGTGCCAGCTCACCACAAGGGGAGAGCACTGAAGCTTTCTTT.